One and the same sample provided the 10 T cell receptor beta chains below, sequenced in a study of T cells in localized non-small cell lung cancer. Sequencing used immunoSEQ multiplex PCR; TCRdb keeps in-frame clones, though not all of them. This sample has 35,000 or so clones, with roughly nine tenths found just once. The input for sequencing was peripheral blood, taken before any cancer treatment. The receptors come from a woman aged 35-75 years with stage I lung adenocarcinoma.

The chain is built from TRBV2 and TRBJ2-3; D unclear. The CDR3 is made up of 14 amino acids. Germline V CDR1 and CDR2: SNHLY, FYNNEI. The germline V and J ends were trimmed by 4 bases and 0 bases, with 8 bases remaining between them. In DNA form, the CDR3 reads TGTGCCAGCAGTGCTTACTTGAGCACAGATACGCAGTATTTT. This codes for CASSAYLSTDTQYF.

The chain uses TRBV9 and TRBJ2-2; unclear D gene. V shed 0 bases and J shed 1 base, with 4 bases lying between them. CDR3 length: 14 amino acids. Germline V gene sequence: CDR1 SGDLS, CDR2 YYNGEE. In nucleotides, the CDR3 is TGTGCCAGCAGCGTAGGCGGGAACACCGGGGAGCTGTTTTTT. Protein sequence: CASSVGGNTGELFF.

This sequence joins TRBV19 and TRBJ1-2; D remains unclear. The germline V gene encodes CDR1 LNHDA and CDR2 SQIVND (reference sequence). The CDR3 totals 12 residues. V dropped 6 bases and J dropped 4 bases, with 9 bases sitting between them. CDR3 amino acids: CASSAGIYGYTF. The DNA for the CDR3 is TGTGCCAGTAGCGCGGGGATCTATGGCTACACCTTC.

The V gene is TRBV19, the J gene TRBJ2-7, with TRBD2 as a possible D gene (6 bases). The V gene lost 1 base and the J gene lost 6 bases, with 10 bases spanning the gap. Per the germline V gene, CDR1 is LNHDA and CDR2 is SQIVND (reference sequence). The CDR3 is 13 residues long. CDR3 nucleotides: TGTGCCAGTAGTATAGTAGGGGAGGCCGAGCAGTACTTC. Translating gives CASSIVGEAEQYF.

The rearrangement joins TRBV6-1 to TRBJ2-1; 8 bases are a match to TRBD2. Per germline, CDR1 MNHNS and CDR2 SASEGT. The CDR3 runs to 15 residues. Germline trimming cut 6 bases from V and 0 bases from J; bases unmatched to any gene: 4. CDR3 bases: TGTGCCAGCAGCCGGGGGGGCCGCTCCTACAATGAGCAGTTCTTC. Amino acids: CASSRGGRSYNEQFF.

The gene calls are TRBV28 and TRBJ1-1; D is uncertain. The CDR3 length is 13 residues. Germline-derived CDR1 and CDR2 are MDHEN and SYDVKM. V was pared by 4 bases and J by 4 bases, with 10 bases between. The CDR3 nucleotides read TGTGCCAGCAGTTCCGCCCTCCCCACTGAAGCTTTCTTT. It translates to CASSSALPTEAFF.

The chain joins TRBV28 to TRBJ2-2, with D possibly being TRBD1 (5 bases). CDR1 is MDHEN, CDR2 SYDVKM, per germline. This CDR3 is 13 amino acids long. V was trimmed by 11 bases and J by 5 bases, leaving 15 bases between them. For the CDR3, the DNA is TGTGCCGTCCTCAGGGAAGGGACCGGGGAGCTGTTTTTT. It yields the protein CAVLREGTGELFF.

This rearrangement joins TRBV9 to TRBJ2-1, with D maybe TRBD2 (6 bases). V was trimmed by 6 bases and J by 5 bases, leaving 24 bases between them. The CDR3 runs 17 residues. Germline V gives CDR1 SGDLS, CDR2 YYNGEE. CDR3 region: CASTGPYSGRGNNEQFF. The CDR3 DNA reads TGTGCCAGCACCGGCCCATATTCCGGACGGGGGAACAATGAGCAGTTCTTC.

The V gene is TRBV7-2, the J gene TRBJ1-6, with 8 bases aligning to TRBD1. Looked up from germline, CDR1 is SGHTA and CDR2 is FQGNSA. The CDR3 is made up of 16 amino acids. The ends lost 2 bases at V and 6 bases at J; junction bases unmatched: 6. The DNA of the CDR3 is TGTGCCAGCAGCTTATTAACAGGGGGAAGTAATTCACCCCTCCACTTT. This gives the protein CASSLLTGGSNSPLHF.

The CDR3 coding sequence is TGTGCCAGTCGCATACGGGGGGACACTGAAGCTTTCTTT. The encoded protein is CASRIRGDTEAFF. The genes are TRBV18 and TRBJ1-1; TRBD1 is a possible D gene (5 bases). Germline CDR1 and CDR2: KGHSH and LQKENI. Deletions cut 9 bases from V and 3 bases from J, with 14 bases between. The CDR3 extends over 13 amino acids.